The clone carrying this TCR beta chain has a count of ten or more. Its antigen is as yet unknown. This entry is derived from a study of T-cell memory formation after mild COVID-19. About the research overall: Largely donor-specific sequence clusters came from a couple of donors. Study results and caveats: Pre-infection memory contained some responding clones, which suggested that cross-reactive memory had joined. The study found balanced CD4/CD8 in clones contracting day 15 to 85 and a CD4+ lean in later expanders.

TCRdb ran MiXCR on the 5' RACE reads and lists one entry per CDR3 protein. The sample holds about 620,000 distinct CDR3 sequences, roughly 18% seen once. The CDR3 spans 15 residues. Trimming left V 4 bases short and J 4 bases short, with 17 bases between. The germline V gene has CDR1 SGHKS and CDR2 YYEKEE (reference sequence). This sequence was found in an adult woman who had mild COVID-19 (a few samples of this study predate the infection). Cell type and time point are not known. Source material: PBMCs or a T cell subset sorted from them (not recorded which). The chain employs TRBV5-5 and TRBJ1-1; possible D gene TRBD1, 5 bases. The DNA for the CDR3 is TGTGCCAGCAGCCCGTGGTCGGGGGAGACCACTGAAGCTTTCTTT. It yields the protein CASSPWSGETTEAFF.